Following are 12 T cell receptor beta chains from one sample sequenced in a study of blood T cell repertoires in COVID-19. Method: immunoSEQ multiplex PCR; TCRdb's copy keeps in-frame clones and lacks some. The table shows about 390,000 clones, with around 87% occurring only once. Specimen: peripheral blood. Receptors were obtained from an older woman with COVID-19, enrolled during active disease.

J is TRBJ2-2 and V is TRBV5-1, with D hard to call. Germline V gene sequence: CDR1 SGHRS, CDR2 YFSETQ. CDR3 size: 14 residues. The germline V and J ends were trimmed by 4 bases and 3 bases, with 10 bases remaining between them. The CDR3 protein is CASSPLIDTGELFF. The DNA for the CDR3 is TGCGCCAGCAGCCCCTTGATAGACACCGGGGAGCTGTTTTTT. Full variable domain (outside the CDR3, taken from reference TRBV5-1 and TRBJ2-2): KAGVTQTPRYLIKTRGQQVTLSCSPISGHRSVSWYQQTPGQGLQFLFEYFSETQRNKGNFPGRFSGRQFSNSRSEMNVSTLELGDSALYLCASSPLIDTGELFFGEGSRLTVL.

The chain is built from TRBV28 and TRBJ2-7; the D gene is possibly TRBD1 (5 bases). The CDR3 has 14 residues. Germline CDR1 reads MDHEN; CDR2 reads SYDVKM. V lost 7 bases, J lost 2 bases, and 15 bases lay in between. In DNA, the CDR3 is TGTGCCAGCACCTCCTGGGGCAGGACCTACGAGCAGTACTTC. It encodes CASTSWGRTYEQYF.

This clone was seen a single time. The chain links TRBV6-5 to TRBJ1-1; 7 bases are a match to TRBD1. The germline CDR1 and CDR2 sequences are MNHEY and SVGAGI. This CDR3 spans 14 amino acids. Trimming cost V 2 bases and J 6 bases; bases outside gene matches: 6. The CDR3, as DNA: TGTGCCAGCAGTTACCAAAGACAGGGAGCTGAAGCTTTCTTT. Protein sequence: CASSYQRQGAEAFF.

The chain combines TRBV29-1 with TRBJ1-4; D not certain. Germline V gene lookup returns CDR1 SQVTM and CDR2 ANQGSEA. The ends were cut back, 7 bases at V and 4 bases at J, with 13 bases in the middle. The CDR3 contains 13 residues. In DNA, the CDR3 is TGCAGCGCCACACGGGTCTTTAATGAAAAACTGTTTTTT. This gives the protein CSATRVFNEKLFF.

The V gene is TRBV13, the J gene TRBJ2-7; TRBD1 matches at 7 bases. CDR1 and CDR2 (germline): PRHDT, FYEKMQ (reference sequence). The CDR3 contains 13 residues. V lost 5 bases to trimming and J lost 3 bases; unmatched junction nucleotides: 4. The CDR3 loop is CASSRDRSYEQYF. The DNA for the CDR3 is TGTGCCAGCAGCAGGGACAGAAGCTACGAGCAGTACTTC.

The CDR3 region is CASSQILGGYTEAFF. The DNA for the CDR3 is TGTGCCAGCAGCCAAATTCTCGGGGGGTACACTGAAGCTTTCTTT. The chain joins TRBV14 to TRBJ1-1; possible D gene TRBD1, 5 bases. The CDR3 consists of 15 residues. CDR1 and CDR2 from the germline V gene are SGHDN and FVKESK. Deletions cut 2 bases from V and 3 bases from J, with 13 bases between.

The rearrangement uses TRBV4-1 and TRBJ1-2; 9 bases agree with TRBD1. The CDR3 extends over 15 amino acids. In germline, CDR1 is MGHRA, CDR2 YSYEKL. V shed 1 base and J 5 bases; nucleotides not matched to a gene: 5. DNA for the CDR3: TGCGCCAGCAGCCAAGGGGACAGGGTGGGGTATGGCTACACCTTC. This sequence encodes CASSQGDRVGYGYTF.

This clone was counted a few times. The DNA of the CDR3 is TGTGCCAGCAGTTTATATGCGGGGAACACAGATACGCAGTATTTT. Translation: CASSLYAGNTDTQYF. V gene TRBV27 combines with J gene TRBJ2-3, with D possibly TRBD2 on 6 matching bases. CDR1 is MNHEY and CDR2 is SMNVEV in the germline V gene (reference sequence). Trimming pared 1 base from V and 2 bases from J, leaving 10 bases between. The CDR3 length is 15 residues.

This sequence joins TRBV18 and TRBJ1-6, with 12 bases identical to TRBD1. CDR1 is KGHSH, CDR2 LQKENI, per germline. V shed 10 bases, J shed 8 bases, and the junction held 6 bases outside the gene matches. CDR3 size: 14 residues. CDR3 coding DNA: TGTGCCACCGAAAGGGACAGGGGGCATTCACCCCTCCACTTT. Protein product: CATERDRGHSPLHF. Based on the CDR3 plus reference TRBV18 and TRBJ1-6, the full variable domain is NAGVMQNPRHLVRRRGQEARLRCSPMKGHSHVYWYRQLPEEGLKFMVYLQKENIIDESGMPKERFSAEFPKEGPSILRIQQVVRGDSAAYFCATERDRGHSPLHFGNGTRLTVT.

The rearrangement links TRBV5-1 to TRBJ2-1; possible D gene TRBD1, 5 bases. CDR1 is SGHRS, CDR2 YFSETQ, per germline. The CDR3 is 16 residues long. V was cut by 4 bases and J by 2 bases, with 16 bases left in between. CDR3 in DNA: TGCGCCAGCAGCCTGTTGGCAGGGAAAGCCTACAATGAGCAGTTCTTC. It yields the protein CASSLLAGKAYNEQFF. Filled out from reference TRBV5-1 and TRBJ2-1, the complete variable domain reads KAGVTQTPRYLIKTRGQQVTLSCSPISGHRSVSWYQQTPGQGLQFLFEYFSETQRNKGNFPGRFSGRQFSNSRSEMNVSTLELGDSALYLCASSLLAGKAYNEQFFGPGTRLTVL.

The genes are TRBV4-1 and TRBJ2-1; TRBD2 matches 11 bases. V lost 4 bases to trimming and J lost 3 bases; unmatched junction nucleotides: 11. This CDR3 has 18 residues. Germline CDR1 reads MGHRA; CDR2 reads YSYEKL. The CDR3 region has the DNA TGCGCCAGCAGCCTCCCGGAAACTAGCGGGGGAATCTACAATGAGCAGTTCTTC. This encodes CASSLPETSGGIYNEQFF.

CDR3 protein: CASILAGEAFF. The DNA for the CDR3 is TGTGCCAGCATATTGGCGGGTGAAGCTTTCTTT. The chain links TRBV2 to TRBJ1-1; D ambiguous. Per germline, CDR1 SNHLY and CDR2 FYNNEI. Trimming stripped 7 bases from V and 7 bases from J, with 10 bases between. The length of the CDR3 is 11 residues.